The present entry profiles one T cell receptor beta chain with its context. This CDR3 has 18 amino acids. The ends were cut back, 1 base at V and 1 base at J, with 18 bases in the middle. CDR1 is MNHEY, CDR2 SMNVEV, per germline (reference sequence). This record belongs to a study of blood T cell repertoires in COVID-19. Per the authors' pipeline: Nucleated cell counts were estimated from reference gene primer amplification. The assay was immunoSEQ multiplex PCR, and TCRdb's table has in-frame clones only and misses some. V and J calls and clone size are those listed in that table; D and trimming were worked out from the DNA. The data contain about 410,000 clones, 70% to 90% of them singletons.

The receptor was isolated from a woman aged 40 to 50 with COVID-19, enrolled during active disease. J is TRBJ2-3 and V is TRBV27; maybe TRBD2 (6 bases). The sample comprised peripheral blood. CDR3 loop: CASSLLRARRAGTDTQYF. As DNA, the CDR3 is TGTGCCAGCAGTTTATTGCGGGCGCGGAGGGCTGGCACAGATACGCAGTATTTT.